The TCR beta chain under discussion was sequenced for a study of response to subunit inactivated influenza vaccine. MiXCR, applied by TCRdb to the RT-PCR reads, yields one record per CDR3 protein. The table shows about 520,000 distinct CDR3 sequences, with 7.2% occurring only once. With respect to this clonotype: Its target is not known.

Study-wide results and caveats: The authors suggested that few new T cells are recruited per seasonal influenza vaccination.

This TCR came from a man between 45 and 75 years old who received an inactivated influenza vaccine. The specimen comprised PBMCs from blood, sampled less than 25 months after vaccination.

CDR3 sequence reads: CASSVETGYRAGELFF. CDR3 nucleotides: TGTGCCAGCAGCGTAGAAACAGGGTACCGGGCCGGGGAGCTGTTTTTT. The chain is built from TRBV9 and TRBJ2-2; a weak D match, TRBD1 (6 bases). Between the trimmed V and J ends, which lost 0 bases and 6 bases, there was a span of 15 bases. The CDR3 consists of 16 residues. Germline V gene data show CDR1 as SGDLS and CDR2 as YYNGEE.